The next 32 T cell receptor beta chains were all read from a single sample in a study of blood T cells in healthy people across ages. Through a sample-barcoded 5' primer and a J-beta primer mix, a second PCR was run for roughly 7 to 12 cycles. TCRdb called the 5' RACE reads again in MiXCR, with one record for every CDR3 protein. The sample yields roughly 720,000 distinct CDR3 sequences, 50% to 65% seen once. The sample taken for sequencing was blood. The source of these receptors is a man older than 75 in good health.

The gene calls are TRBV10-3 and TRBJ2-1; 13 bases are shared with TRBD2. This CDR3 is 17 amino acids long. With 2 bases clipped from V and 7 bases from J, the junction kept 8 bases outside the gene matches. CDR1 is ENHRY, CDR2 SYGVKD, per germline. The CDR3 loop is CAISERELAGGRNEQFF. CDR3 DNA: TGTGCCATCAGTGAGAGGGAACTAGCGGGAGGGAGAAATGAGCAGTTCTTC.

The CDR3 region is CASSLGPAGGLVQFF. The DNA for the CDR3 is TGCGCCAGCAGCTTGGGACCAGCGGGAGGTTTAGTGCAGTTCTTC. The chain employs TRBV5-1 and TRBJ2-1; 9 bases are a match to TRBD2. This CDR3 is 15 amino acids long. Per the germline V gene, CDR1 is SGHRS and CDR2 is YFSETQ. V shed 0 bases and J 12 bases; nucleotides not matched to a gene: 10. Full variable domain (missing parts from reference TRBV5-1 and TRBJ2-1): KAGVTQTPRYLIKTRGQQVTLSCSPISGHRSVSWYQQTPGQGLQFLFEYFSETQRNKGNFPGRFSGRQFSNSRSEMNVSTLELGDSALYLCASSLGPAGGLVQFFGPGTRLTVL.

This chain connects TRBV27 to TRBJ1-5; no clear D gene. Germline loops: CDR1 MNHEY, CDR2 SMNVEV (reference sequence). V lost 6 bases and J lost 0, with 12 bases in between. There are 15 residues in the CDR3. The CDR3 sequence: CASRLQSYSNQPQHF. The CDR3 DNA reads TGTGCCAGCAGATTACAGAGTTATAGCAATCAGCCCCAGCATTTT.

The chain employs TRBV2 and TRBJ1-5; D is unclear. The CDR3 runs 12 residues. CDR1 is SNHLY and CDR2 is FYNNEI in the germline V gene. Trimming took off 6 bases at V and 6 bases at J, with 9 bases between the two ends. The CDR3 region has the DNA TGTGCCAGCAGGTCATGGAGTCAGCCCCAGCATTTT. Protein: CASRSWSQPQHF.

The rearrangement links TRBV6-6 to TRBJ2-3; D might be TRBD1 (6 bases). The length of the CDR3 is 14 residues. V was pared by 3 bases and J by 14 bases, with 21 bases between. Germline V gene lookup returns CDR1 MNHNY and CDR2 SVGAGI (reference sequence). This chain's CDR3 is CASSYTDSHRYAYF. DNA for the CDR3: TGTGCCAGCAGTTATACGGACAGTCACAGATACGCGTATTTT.

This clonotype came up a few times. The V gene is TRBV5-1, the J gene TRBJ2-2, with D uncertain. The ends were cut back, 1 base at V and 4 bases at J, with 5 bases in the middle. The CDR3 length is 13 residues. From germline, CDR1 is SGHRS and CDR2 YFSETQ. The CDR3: CASSLSVTGELFF. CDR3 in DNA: TGCGCCAGCAGCTTGTCGGTCACCGGGGAGCTGTTTTTT.

In nucleotides, the CDR3 is TGTGCCACCAGTGACGGGACAGGACCTCCTAATCAGCCCCAGCATTTT. Protein: CATSDGTGPPNQPQHF. The gene calls are TRBV24-1 and TRBJ1-5; 8 bases line up with TRBD1. Germline values: CDR1 KGHDR, CDR2 SFDVKD. Losses at the gene ends were 4 bases for V and 4 bases for J; bases not matched to a gene: 8. The CDR3 length is 16 residues.

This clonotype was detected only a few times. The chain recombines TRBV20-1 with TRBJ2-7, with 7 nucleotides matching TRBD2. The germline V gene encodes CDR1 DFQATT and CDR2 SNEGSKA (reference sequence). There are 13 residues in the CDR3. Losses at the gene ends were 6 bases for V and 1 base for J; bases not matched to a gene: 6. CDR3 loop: CSAESGASYEQYF. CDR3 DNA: TGCAGTGCAGAAAGCGGGGCTTCCTACGAGCAGTACTTC.

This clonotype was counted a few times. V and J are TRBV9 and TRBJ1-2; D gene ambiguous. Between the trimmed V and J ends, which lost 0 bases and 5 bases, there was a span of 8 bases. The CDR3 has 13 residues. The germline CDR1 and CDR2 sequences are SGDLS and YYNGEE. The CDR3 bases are TGTGCCAGCAGCGTAGGTGACACATATGGCTACACCTTC. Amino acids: CASSVGDTYGYTF.

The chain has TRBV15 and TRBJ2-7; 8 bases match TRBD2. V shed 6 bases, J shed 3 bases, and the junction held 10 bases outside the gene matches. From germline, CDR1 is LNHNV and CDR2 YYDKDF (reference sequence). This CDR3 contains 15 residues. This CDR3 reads CATSTSGPRLYEQYF. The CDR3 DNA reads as TGTGCCACCAGTACTAGCGGCCCCAGGCTCTACGAGCAGTACTTC.

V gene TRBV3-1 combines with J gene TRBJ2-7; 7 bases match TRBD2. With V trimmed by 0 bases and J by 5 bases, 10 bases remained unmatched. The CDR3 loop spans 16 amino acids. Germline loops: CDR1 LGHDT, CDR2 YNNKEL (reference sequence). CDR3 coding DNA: TGTGCCAGCAGCCAAGATTGGGGAGGGAGCCGCGACGAGCAGTACTTC. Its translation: CASSQDWGGSRDEQYF.

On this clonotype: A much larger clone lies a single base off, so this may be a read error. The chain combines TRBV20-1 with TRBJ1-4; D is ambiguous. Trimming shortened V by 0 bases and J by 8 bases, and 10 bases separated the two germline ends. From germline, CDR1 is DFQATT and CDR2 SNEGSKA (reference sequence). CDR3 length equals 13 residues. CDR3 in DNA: TGCAGTGCTAGAGAAACCCCCTTGGAAAAACTGTTTTTT. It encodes CSARETPLEKLFF.

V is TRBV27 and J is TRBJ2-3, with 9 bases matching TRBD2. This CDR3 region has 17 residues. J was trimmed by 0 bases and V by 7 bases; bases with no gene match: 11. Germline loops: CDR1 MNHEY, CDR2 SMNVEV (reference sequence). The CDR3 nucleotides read TGTGCCAGCACTCCACTCGGCGGGGGGGGTAGCACAGATACGCAGTATTTT. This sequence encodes CASTPLGGGGSTDTQYF.

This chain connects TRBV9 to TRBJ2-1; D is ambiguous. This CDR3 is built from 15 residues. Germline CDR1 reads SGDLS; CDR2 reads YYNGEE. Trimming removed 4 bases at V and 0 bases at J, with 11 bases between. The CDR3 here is CASSPARVSYNEQFF. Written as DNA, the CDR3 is TGTGCCAGCAGCCCCGCAAGGGTCTCCTACAATGAGCAGTTCTTC.

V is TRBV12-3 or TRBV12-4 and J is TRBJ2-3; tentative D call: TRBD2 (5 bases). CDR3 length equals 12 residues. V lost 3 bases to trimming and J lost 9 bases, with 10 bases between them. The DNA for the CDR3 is TGTGCCAGCAGTTTTCAGAGCGGAACGCAGTATTTT. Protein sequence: CASSFQSGTQYF.

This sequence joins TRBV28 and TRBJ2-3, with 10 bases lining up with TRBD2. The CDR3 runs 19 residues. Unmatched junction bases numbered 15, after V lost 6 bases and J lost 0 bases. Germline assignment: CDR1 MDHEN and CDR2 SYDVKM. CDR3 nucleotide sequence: TGTGCCAGCAGCGGAACCGGGACTAGCGCATTCCTTAGCACAGATACGCAGTATTTT. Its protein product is CASSGTGTSAFLSTDTQYF.

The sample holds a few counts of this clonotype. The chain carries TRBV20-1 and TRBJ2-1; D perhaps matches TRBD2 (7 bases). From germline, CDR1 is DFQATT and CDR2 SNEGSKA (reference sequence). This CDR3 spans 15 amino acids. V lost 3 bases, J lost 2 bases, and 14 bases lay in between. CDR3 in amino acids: CSARHGGATYNEQFF. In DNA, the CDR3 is TGCAGTGCTAGGCATGGGGGGGCGACCTACAATGAGCAGTTCTTC.

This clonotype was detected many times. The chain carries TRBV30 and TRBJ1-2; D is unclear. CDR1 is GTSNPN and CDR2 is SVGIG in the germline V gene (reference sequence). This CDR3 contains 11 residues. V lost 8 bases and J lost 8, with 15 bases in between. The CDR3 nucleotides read TGTGCCAGATCGGGGATGGGCGGCTACACCTTC. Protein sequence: CARSGMGGYTF.

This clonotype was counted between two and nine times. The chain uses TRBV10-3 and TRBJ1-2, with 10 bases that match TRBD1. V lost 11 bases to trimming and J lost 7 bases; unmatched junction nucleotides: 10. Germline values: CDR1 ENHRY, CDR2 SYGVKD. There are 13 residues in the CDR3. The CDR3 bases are TGTGCCGGCGCCGGGACAGGGGACAGTGGCTACACCTTC. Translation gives CAGAGTGDSGYTF.

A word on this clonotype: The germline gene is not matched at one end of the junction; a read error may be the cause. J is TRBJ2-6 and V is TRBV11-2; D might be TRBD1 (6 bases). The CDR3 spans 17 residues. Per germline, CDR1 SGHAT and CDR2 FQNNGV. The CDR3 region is CASSLVAGVVGAHVLTF. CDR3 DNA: TGTGCCAGCAGCTTAGTGGCAGGGGTGGTGGGGGCCCACGTCCTGACTTTC.

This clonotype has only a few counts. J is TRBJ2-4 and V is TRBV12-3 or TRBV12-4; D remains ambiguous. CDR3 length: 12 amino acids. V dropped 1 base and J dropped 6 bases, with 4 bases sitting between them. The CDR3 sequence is CASSLDGNIQYF. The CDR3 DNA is TGTGCCAGCAGTTTAGACGGAAACATTCAGTACTTC.

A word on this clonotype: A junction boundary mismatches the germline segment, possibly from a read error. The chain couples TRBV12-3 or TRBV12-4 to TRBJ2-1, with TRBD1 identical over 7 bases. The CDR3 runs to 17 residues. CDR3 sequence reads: CASSFSSPGTVVNEQFF. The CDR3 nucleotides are TGTGCCAGCAGTTTTTCCTCTCCCGGGACAGTCGTTAATGAACAGTTCTTC.

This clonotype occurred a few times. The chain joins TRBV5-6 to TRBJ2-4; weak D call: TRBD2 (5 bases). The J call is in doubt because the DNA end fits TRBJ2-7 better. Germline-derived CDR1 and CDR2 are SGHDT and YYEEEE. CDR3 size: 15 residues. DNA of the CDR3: TGTGCCAGCAGCGTGGACCCTTTTGTGGGAGCCGAGCAGTACTTC. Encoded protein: CASSVDPFVGAEQYF.

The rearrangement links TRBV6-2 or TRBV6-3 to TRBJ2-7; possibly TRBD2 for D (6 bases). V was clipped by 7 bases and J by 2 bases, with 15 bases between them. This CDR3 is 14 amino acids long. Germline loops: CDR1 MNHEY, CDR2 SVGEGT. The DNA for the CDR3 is TGTGCCAGCACCGCCAGTGCGGGACCCTACGAGCAGTACTTC. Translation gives CASTASAGPYEQYF.

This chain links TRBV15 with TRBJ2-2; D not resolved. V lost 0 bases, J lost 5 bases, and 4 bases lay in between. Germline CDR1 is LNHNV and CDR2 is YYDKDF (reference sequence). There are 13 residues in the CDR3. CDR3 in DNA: TGTGCCACCAGCAGAGATCCGACCGGGGAGCTGTTTTTT. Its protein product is CATSRDPTGELFF.

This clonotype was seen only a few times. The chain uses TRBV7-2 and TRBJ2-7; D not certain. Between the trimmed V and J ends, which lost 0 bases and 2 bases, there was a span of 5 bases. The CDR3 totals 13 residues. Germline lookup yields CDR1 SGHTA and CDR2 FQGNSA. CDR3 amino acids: CASSLALAYEQYF. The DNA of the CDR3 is TGTGCCAGCAGCTTAGCGTTAGCCTACGAGCAGTACTTC.

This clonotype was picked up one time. CDR3 in amino acids: CSATSIGGPRDAYF. The CDR3 region has the DNA TGCAGTGCTACCTCCATAGGCGGGCCCAGAGACGCGTATTTT. The V call is TRBV20-1, the J call TRBJ2-3; TRBD2 is a possible D gene (5 bases). The CDR3 runs to 14 residues. Trimming took 4 bases from V and 14 from J, leaving 25 bases between them. Germline V CDR1 and CDR2: DFQATT, SNEGSKA (reference sequence).

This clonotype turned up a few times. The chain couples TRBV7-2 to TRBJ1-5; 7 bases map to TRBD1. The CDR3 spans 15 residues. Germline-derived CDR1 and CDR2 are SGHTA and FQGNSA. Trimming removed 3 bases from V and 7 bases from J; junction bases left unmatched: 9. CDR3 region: CASSLGRGGVQPQHF. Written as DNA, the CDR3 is TGTGCCAGCAGCTTGGGCAGGGGGGGTGTACAGCCCCAGCATTTT.

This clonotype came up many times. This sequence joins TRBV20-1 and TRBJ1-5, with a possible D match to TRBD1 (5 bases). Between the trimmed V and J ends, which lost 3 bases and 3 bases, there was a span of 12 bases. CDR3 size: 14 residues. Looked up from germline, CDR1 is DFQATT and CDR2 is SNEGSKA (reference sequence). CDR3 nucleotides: TGCAGTGCTAGCTGGCAGGGTATCAATCAGCCCCAGCATTTT. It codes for CSASWQGINQPQHF.

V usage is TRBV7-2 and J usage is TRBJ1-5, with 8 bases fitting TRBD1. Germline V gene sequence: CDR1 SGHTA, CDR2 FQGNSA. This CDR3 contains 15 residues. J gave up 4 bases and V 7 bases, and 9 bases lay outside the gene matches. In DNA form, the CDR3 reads TGTGCCAGCACCGCCCCAGGGGGCCGGAATCAGCCCCAGCATTTT. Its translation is CASTAPGGRNQPQHF.

CDR3 nucleotides: TGTGCCAGCAGAACTCCGGGTATCTACGAGCAGTACTTC. Amino acid sequence: CASRTPGIYEQYF. J is TRBJ2-7 and V is TRBV5-5, with D unresolved. Trimming shortened V by 5 bases and J by 3 bases, and 12 bases separated the two germline ends. CDR3 size: 13 residues. The V gene's germline CDR1 is SGHKS and CDR2 YYEKEE (reference sequence).

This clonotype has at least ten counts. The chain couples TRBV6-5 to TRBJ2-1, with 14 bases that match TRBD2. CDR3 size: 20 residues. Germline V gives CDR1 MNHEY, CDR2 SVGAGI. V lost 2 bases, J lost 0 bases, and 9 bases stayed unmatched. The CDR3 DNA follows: TGTGCCAGCAGTTACAGAATGGGACTAGCGGGAGAGAGCTCCTACAATGAGCAGTTCTTC. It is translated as CASSYRMGLAGESSYNEQFF.